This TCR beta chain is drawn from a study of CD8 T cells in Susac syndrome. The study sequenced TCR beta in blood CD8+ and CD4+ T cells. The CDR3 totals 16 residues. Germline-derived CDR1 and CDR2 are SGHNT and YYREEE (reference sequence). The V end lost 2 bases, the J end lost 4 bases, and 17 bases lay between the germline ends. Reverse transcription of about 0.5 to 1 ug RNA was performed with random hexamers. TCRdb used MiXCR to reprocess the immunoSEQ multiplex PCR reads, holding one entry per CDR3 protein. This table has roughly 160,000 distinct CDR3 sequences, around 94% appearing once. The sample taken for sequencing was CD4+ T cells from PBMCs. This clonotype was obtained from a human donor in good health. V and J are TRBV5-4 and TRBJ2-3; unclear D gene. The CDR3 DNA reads TGTGCCAGCAGCTTTTTATCTGCACGCGGCGCAGATACGCAGTATTTT. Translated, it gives CASSFLSARGADTQYF. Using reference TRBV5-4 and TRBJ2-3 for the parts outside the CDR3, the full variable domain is ETGVTQSPTHLIKTRGQQVTLRCSSQSGHNTVSWYQQALGQGPQFIFQYYREEENGRGNFPPRFSGLQFPNYSSELNVNALELDDSALYLCASSFLSARGADTQYFGPGTRLTVL.